This TCR beta chain came from a study of blood T cells in healthy people across ages. This clonotype has only a few counts. Trimming left V 3 bases short and J 7 bases short, with 12 bases between. The CDR3 spans 14 residues. Germline loops: CDR1 WNHNN, CDR2 SYGVQD (reference sequence). PCR was performed a second time for roughly 7 to 11 cycles using a sample-barcoded 5' primer and a J-beta primer mix. TCRdb recomputed calls from the 5' RACE reads with MiXCR, one row per CDR3 protein. Found here are almost 300,000 distinct CDR3 sequences, less than 30% of them singletons; the top ten hold 25% to 30%. The authors drew around 9.3 milliliters of peripheral blood from each donor.

J is TRBJ2-2 and V is TRBV10-1; the D is unclear. The specimen was blood. The TCR was taken from a woman in her 70s in good health. Here the CDR3 DNA reads TGCGCCAGCAGTGATGGTAGTAAGGGCGGGGAGCTGTTTTTT. Translated, it gives CASSDGSKGGELFF.